The clone carrying this T cell receptor (beta chain) has a handful of counts. Its antigen is still unknown. Regarding treatment: roughly 11-day PBMC culture with coronavirus spike peptide pools or control peptides (ViraFEST assay). The data belong to a study of vaccination and CD4 T cells after COVID-19. Study overall: Two of the convalescents were Hispanic, and convalescents were six males and four females. Each individual in the study obtained two doses of BNT162b2 or mRNA-1273 vaccine. The peptides that stimulated the cells were overlapping spike peptides from SARS-CoV-2, HCoV-NL63, HCoV-OC43 and HCoV-229E. A CEFX pool, an HIV-1 Nef pool, or no peptide went to control cultures.

Germline CDR1 reads DFQATT; CDR2 reads SNEGSKA (reference sequence). This CDR3 region has 13 residues. Trimming took 6 bases from V and 3 from J, leaving 15 bases between them. The assay that was used to sequence DNA from cultured CD4+ T cells was the Oncomine TCR Beta short-read assay. TCRdb itself ran the PCR reads through MiXCR, one entry per CDR3 protein. The table lists about 20,000 distinct CDR3 sequences, roughly 29% of them singletons, with about a sixth in the top ten. Sequencing used cultured CD4+ T cells from blood. V usage is TRBV20-1 and J usage is TRBJ2-7, with D hard to call. The sequence was collected from a human donor with COVID-19. CDR3 amino acids: CSALLGRVYEQYF. DNA of the CDR3: TGCAGTGCCCTTTTGGGCCGCGTCTACGAGCAGTACTTC.